These 24 T cell receptor beta chains were all obtained from the same sample, sequenced in a study of T cell responses to AZD1222 COVID-19 vaccine. Repertoires were generated with immunoSEQ multiplex PCR, while TCRdb's copy carries only in-frame clones and drops some. There are about 84,000 clones in the sample; 70% to 90% occur only once, and 1.5% lies in the top ten. The specimen was peripheral blood, collected on day 0 of AZD1222 vaccination. The origin of the receptors is an adult in good health.

The chain has TRBV20-1 and TRBJ2-1; D remains unclear. V shed 5 bases and J shed 12 bases, with 8 bases lying between them. Germline CDR1 and CDR2: DFQATT and SNEGSKA (reference sequence). This CDR3 comprises 9 residues. The CDR3 is CSAAPRQFF. The CDR3, as DNA: TGCAGTGCTGCCCCCCGGCAGTTCTTC.

The chain recombines TRBV4-1 with TRBJ2-2; D possibly corresponds to TRBD1 (6 bases). The V gene lost 1 base and the J gene lost 3 bases, with 12 bases spanning the gap. The CDR3 is made up of 16 amino acids. Germline V gene lookup returns CDR1 MGHRA and CDR2 YSYEKL. The CDR3 DNA reads TGCGCCAGCAGCCAAGGATGGGGGCGGTACACCGGGGAGCTGTTTTTT. Its translation is CASSQGWGRYTGELFF.

V usage is TRBV7-3 and J usage is TRBJ1-4; 8 bases are shared with TRBD1. CDR3 length: 15 residues. The junction had 9 bases not matched to a gene; V was cut back by 5 bases and J by 7 bases. Germline CDR1 reads SGHTA; CDR2 reads FQGTGA. The CDR3 DNA reads as TGTGCCAGCAGCCCTACAGGGGGTAGAGGTGAAAAACTGTTTTTT. This sequence encodes CASSPTGGRGEKLFF. The complete variable domain, with remaining parts taken from reference TRBV7-3 and TRBJ1-4, reads GAGVSQTPSNKVTEKGKYVELRCDPISGHTALYWYRQSLGQGPEFLIYFQGTGAADDSGLPNDRFFAVRPEGSVSTLKIQRTERGDSAVYLCASSPTGGRGEKLFFGSGTQLSVL.

In this sample, this clone turned up once. CDR3 nucleotides: TGCAGCGCTGCGACAGGGGGCGGCGCTGGCTACACCTTC. It is translated as CSAATGGGAGYTF. This chain links TRBV29-1 with TRBJ1-2; 10 positions match TRBD1. J was trimmed by 7 bases and V by 7 bases; bases with no gene match: 9. Germline values: CDR1 SQVTM, CDR2 ANQGSEA. The CDR3 contains 13 residues.

This chain links TRBV29-1 with TRBJ1-1; TRBD1 might be the D (6 bases). CDR1 and CDR2 (germline): SQVTM, ANQGSEA. The CDR3 is 11 residues long. Trimming took 6 bases from V and 1 from J, leaving 6 bases between them. The CDR3 loop is CSVGANTEAFF. In DNA, the CDR3 is TGCAGCGTGGGGGCGAACACTGAAGCTTTCTTT. Full variable domain (rest looked up from reference TRBV29-1 and TRBJ1-1): SAVISQKPSRDICQRGTSLTIQCQVDSQVTMMFWYRQQPGQSLTLIATANQGSEATYESGFVIDKFPISRPNLTFSTLTVSNMSPEDSSIYLCSVGANTEAFFGQGTRLTVV.

V gene TRBV5-4 combines with J gene TRBJ1-5; the D is unclear. The length of the CDR3 is 14 residues. Trimming took off 1 base at V and 0 bases at J, with 5 bases between the two ends. Per the germline V gene, CDR1 is SGHNT and CDR2 is YYREEE (reference sequence). The CDR3 region is CASSLFGSNQPQHF. The DNA for the CDR3 is TGTGCCAGCAGCTTGTTCGGTAGCAATCAGCCCCAGCATTTT.

The rearrangement uses TRBV6-5 and TRBJ1-3; TRBD1 might be the D (5 bases). This CDR3 has 14 amino acids. Germline V gives CDR1 MNHEY, CDR2 SVGAGI. Trimming removed 2 bases at V and 4 bases at J, with 9 bases between. CDR3 DNA: TGTGCCAGCAGTTACGGGGGGTACGGAAACACCATATATTTT. Its translation: CASSYGGYGNTIYF.

The chain links TRBV4-1 to TRBJ2-7; TRBD1 is a possible D gene (6 bases). The CDR3 length is 14 residues. V shed 1 base and J shed 1 base, with 8 bases lying between them. The germline V gene encodes CDR1 MGHRA and CDR2 YSYEKL. The CDR3 sequence is CASSQGTASYEQYF. The CDR3 DNA is TGCGCCAGCAGCCAAGGGACAGCATCCTACGAGCAGTACTTC.

The CDR3 region has the DNA TGTGCCAGCAGTTCCCCCGGGACAGGGTCCTACGAGCAGTACTTC. It encodes CASSSPGTGSYEQYF. This chain uses TRBV28 with TRBJ2-7, with 9 nucleotides matching TRBD1. Germline trimming cut 4 bases from V and 1 base from J; bases unmatched to any gene: 5. Germline V gives CDR1 MDHEN, CDR2 SYDVKM. CDR3 length: 15 amino acids.

This clone was recorded once. The V call is TRBV19, the J call TRBJ2-1, with unresolved D. Germline values: CDR1 LNHDA, CDR2 SQIVND (reference sequence). V was cut by 7 bases and J by 0 bases, with 16 bases left in between. CDR3 length equals 16 residues. CDR3 nucleotide sequence: TGTGCCAGTACCTCAAAGGTCTTAAGCTCCTACAATGAGCAGTTCTTC. It is translated as CASTSKVLSSYNEQFF.

The chain joins TRBV11-3 to TRBJ1-5; D gene ambiguous. V lost 5 bases and J lost 0, with 14 bases in between. The CDR3 runs to 16 residues. CDR1 and CDR2 (germline): SGHNT, YENEEA. The CDR3 region has the DNA TGTGCCAGCAGCCCCGGTGGTCTCTATAGCAATCAGCCCCAGCATTTT. This gives the protein CASSPGGLYSNQPQHF.

V usage is TRBV5-6 and J usage is TRBJ2-1; D is undetermined. The V gene lost 4 bases and the J gene lost 9 bases, with 8 bases spanning the gap. The CDR3 contains 11 residues. CDR1 and CDR2 (germline): SGHDT, YYEEEE. This CDR3 is CASSRRREQFF. In DNA form, the CDR3 reads TGTGCCAGCAGCCGACGGCGTGAGCAGTTCTTC.

V is TRBV19 and J is TRBJ1-2; D is ambiguous. The CDR3 extends over 15 amino acids. V was clipped by 7 bases and J by 5 bases, with 20 bases between them. Germline V gives CDR1 LNHDA, CDR2 SQIVND (reference sequence). CDR3 sequence reads: CASKLTSPLGYGYTF. In DNA, the CDR3 is TGTGCCAGTAAATTAACATCACCCCTAGGGTATGGCTACACCTTC.

V and J are TRBV10-3 and TRBJ2-7, with TRBD2 identical over 14 bases. V lost 11 bases, J lost 3 bases, and 6 bases stayed unmatched. CDR3 length equals 14 residues. CDR1 ENHRY and CDR2 SYGVKD come from the germline V gene. Here the CDR3 DNA reads TGTGCCGCCAGGACTAGCGGGAGGTTCTACGAGCAGTACTTC. This translates into CAARTSGRFYEQYF.

There are a few counts of this clone. The rearrangement links TRBV4-1 to TRBJ2-7; 14 nucleotides agree with TRBD2. V lost 4 bases to trimming and J lost 5 bases; unmatched junction nucleotides: 7. The CDR3 extends over 16 amino acids. The germline V gene has CDR1 MGHRA and CDR2 YSYEKL. DNA of the CDR3: TGCGCCAGCAGCCCCGGGACTAGCGGGAGAGTCCACGAGCAGTACTTC. Translated, it gives CASSPGTSGRVHEQYF.

This rearrangement joins TRBV24-1 to TRBJ2-1; the match to TRBD2 covers 7 bases. The ends lost 4 bases at V and 5 bases at J; junction bases unmatched: 7. Germline assignment: CDR1 KGHDR and CDR2 SFDVKD. This CDR3 comprises 15 residues. The CDR3 DNA reads as TGTGCCACCAGTGAGGGAGGGGCCGGAGACAATGAGCAGTTCTTC. This codes for CATSEGGAGDNEQFF.

V gene TRBV30 combines with J gene TRBJ2-1; 7 bases match TRBD2. The CDR3 extends over 15 amino acids. Germline values: CDR1 GTSNPN, CDR2 SVGIG (reference sequence). J gave up 1 base and V 4 bases, and 7 bases lay outside the gene matches. CDR3 nucleotides: TGTGCCTGGACCGGGGGGAGGGGTTCCTACAATGAGCAGTTCTTC. Translation gives CAWTGGRGSYNEQFF. The full variable domain, its missing parts supplied by reference TRBV30 and TRBJ2-1, is SQTIHQWPATLVQPVGSPLSLECTVEGTSNPNLYWYRQAAGRGLQLLFYSVGIGQISSEVPQNLSASRPQDRQFILSSKKLLLSDSGFYLCAWTGGRGSYNEQFFGPGTRLTVL.

V usage is TRBV30 and J usage is TRBJ1-3; 7 bases line up with TRBD1. The junction had 8 bases not matched to a gene; V was cut back by 5 bases and J by 1 base. Germline values: CDR1 GTSNPN, CDR2 SVGIG (reference sequence). The CDR3 covers 15 residues. The CDR3 region is CAWGRDSGSGNTIYF. CDR3 sequence (DNA): TGTGCCTGGGGACGGGACAGCGGATCTGGAAACACCATATATTTT.

This clone was counted a single time. The chain couples TRBV19 to TRBJ1-5; D ambiguous. Germline assignment: CDR1 LNHDA and CDR2 SQIVND (reference sequence). Trimming pared 3 bases from V and 1 base from J, leaving 7 bases between. The length of the CDR3 is 14 residues. CDR3 residues: CASSMGGSNQPQHF. Here the CDR3 DNA reads TGTGCCAGTAGTATGGGCGGGAGCAATCAGCCCCAGCATTTT.

The chain links TRBV12-3 or TRBV12-4 to TRBJ1-2; TRBD1 is a possible D gene (6 bases). V lost 9 bases to trimming and J lost 3 bases, with 11 bases between them. This CDR3 has 12 amino acids. CDR3 in amino acids: CASRGQDYGYTF. The CDR3 bases are TGTGCCAGTCGGGGGCAGGACTATGGCTACACCTTC.

The gene calls are TRBV5-1 and TRBJ2-3; 7 positions match TRBD2. Germline V gives CDR1 SGHRS, CDR2 YFSETQ. V lost 4 bases and J lost 5; bases outside the gene matches: 10. The CDR3 extends over 15 amino acids. The CDR3 nucleotides are TGCGCCAGCAGCCAGCCGACGGGGAGGGGAGATACGCAGTATTTT. Translating it yields CASSQPTGRGDTQYF.

The chain is built from TRBV9 and TRBJ2-1; tentatively, D is TRBD2 (6 bases). Germline CDR1 and CDR2: SGDLS and YYNGEE. The CDR3 runs 16 residues. Deletions cut 0 bases from V and 1 base from J, with 11 bases between. CDR3 in amino acids: CASSVVGAGSYNEQFF. The DNA of the CDR3 is TGTGCCAGCAGCGTAGTGGGAGCGGGTTCCTACAATGAGCAGTTCTTC.

This chain links TRBV18 with TRBJ2-7; D not resolved. The CDR3 contains 13 residues. Trimming took off 3 bases at V and 6 bases at J, with 12 bases between the two ends. The V gene's germline CDR1 is KGHSH and CDR2 LQKENI. The DNA of the CDR3 is TGTGCCAGCTCACCGAAAGGGATCGGCGAGCAGTACTTC. Translated: CASSPKGIGEQYF.

The chain carries TRBV18 and TRBJ2-1, with 7 bases matching TRBD2. The germline gives CDR1 KGHSH, CDR2 LQKENI. J lost 5 bases, V lost 5 bases, and 6 bases had no gene match. CDR3 length: 14 residues. CDR3 nucleotide sequence: TGTGCCAGCTCAGGGCGGGAGAGGGACAATGAGCAGTTCTTC. Amino acids: CASSGRERDNEQFF. Full variable domain (missing parts from reference TRBV18 and TRBJ2-1): NAGVMQNPRHLVRRRGQEARLRCSPMKGHSHVYWYRQLPEEGLKFMVYLQKENIIDESGMPKERFSAEFPKEGPSILRIQQVVRGDSAAYFCASSGRERDNEQFFGPGTRLTVL.